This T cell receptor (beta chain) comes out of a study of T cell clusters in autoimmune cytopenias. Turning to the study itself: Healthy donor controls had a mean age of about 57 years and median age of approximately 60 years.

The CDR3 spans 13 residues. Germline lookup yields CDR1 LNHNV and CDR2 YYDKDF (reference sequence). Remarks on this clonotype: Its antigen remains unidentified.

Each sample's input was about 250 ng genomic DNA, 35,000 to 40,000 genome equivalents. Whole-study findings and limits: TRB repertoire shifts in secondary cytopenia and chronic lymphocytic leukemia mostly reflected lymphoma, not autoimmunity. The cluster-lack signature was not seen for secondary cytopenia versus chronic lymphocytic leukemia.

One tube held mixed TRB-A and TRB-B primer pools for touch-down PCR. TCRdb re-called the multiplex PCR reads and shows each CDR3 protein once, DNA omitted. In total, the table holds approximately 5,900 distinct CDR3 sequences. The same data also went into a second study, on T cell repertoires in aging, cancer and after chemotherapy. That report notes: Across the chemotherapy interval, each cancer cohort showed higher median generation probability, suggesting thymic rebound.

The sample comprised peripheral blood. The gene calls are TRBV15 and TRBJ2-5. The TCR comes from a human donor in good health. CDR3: CATSGAIQETQYF.